Below, 25 T cell receptor beta chains from the same sample are listed, as sequenced in a study of lymphopenia after photon versus proton radiotherapy. The protocol was immunoSEQ multiplex PCR, while the TCRdb copy is restricted to in-frame clones and leaves out a portion. Found here are around 26,000 clones, 81% of them singletons; the top ten hold roughly a third. The source was peripheral blood, collected from a patient treated with photon-based radiotherapy. The receptor source for this set is a man over 45 with gastric cancer.

This clone was observed a single time. This chain uses TRBV10-3 with TRBJ1-2; TRBD1 matches 9 bases. Germline-derived CDR1 and CDR2 are ENHRY and SYGVKD. Trimming removed 0 bases from V and 2 bases from J; junction bases left unmatched: 1. The CDR3 runs 15 residues. DNA for the CDR3: TGTGCCATCAGTGAGTCCGGACAGGGGAACTATGGCTACACCTTC. It encodes CAISESGQGNYGYTF.

In its sample, this clone was seen once. The rearrangement uses TRBV14 and TRBJ1-1, with D possibly TRBD1 on 6 matching bases. The CDR3 runs 18 residues. Germline V CDR1 and CDR2: SGHDN, FVKESK. Trimming left V 4 bases short and J 1 base short, with 22 bases between. The CDR3 is CASSRRKYREATNTEAFF. The CDR3 DNA is TGTGCCAGCAGCCGGCGGAAGTACAGGGAAGCCACGAACACTGAAGCTTTCTTT.

This clone was picked up a small number of times. The chain carries TRBV7-9 and TRBJ1-2, with D tentatively TRBD1 (5 bases). CDR3 length equals 14 residues. The germline V gene encodes CDR1 SEHNR and CDR2 FQNEAQ (reference sequence). Trimming took off 5 bases at V and 2 bases at J, with 12 bases between the two ends. The CDR3 protein is CASSPSRGNYGYTF. DNA for the CDR3: TGTGCCAGCAGCCCGTCAAGGGGAAACTATGGCTACACCTTC.

Here the CDR3 reads CAWKGVATEAFF. The CDR3 bases are TGTGCCTGGAAAGGGGTGGCCACTGAAGCTTTCTTT. The chain links TRBV30 to TRBJ1-1, with D possibly being TRBD1 (5 bases). Germline V gene data show CDR1 as GTSNPN and CDR2 as SVGIG (reference sequence). The V end lost 4 bases, the J end lost 4 bases, and 10 bases lay between the germline ends. The CDR3 has 12 residues.

The chain links TRBV30 to TRBJ2-3; the match to TRBD2 covers 15 bases. The V gene's germline CDR1 is GTSNPN and CDR2 SVGIG (reference sequence). Trimming at V came to 3 bases and at J to 4 bases, leaving 8 bases not matched to a gene. The CDR3 is 17 residues long. CDR3 protein: CAWSTGLAGGGADTQYF. The DNA of the CDR3 is TGTGCCTGGAGCACGGGACTAGCGGGGGGCGGGGCAGATACGCAGTATTTT.

This clone was detected a few times. The genes are TRBV2 and TRBJ2-1; TRBD2 aligns across 8 bases. The CDR3 is 16 amino acids. The germline CDR1 and CDR2 sequences are SNHLY and FYNNEI. The V gene end was trimmed by 7 bases and the J gene end by 0 bases; junction bases not matched to a gene: 8. The CDR3 DNA sequence: TGTGCCAGCACTCCCCAGCGGGGGAGCTCCTACAATGAGCAGTTCTTC. The encoded protein is CASTPQRGSSYNEQFF.

The chain has TRBV23-1 and TRBJ2-5; the match to TRBD1 covers 9 bases. TRBV23-1 is designated an ORF whose function remains uncertain. The V gene end was trimmed by 6 bases and the J gene end by 3 bases; junction bases not matched to a gene: 14. The CDR3 is made up of 17 amino acids. CDR3 amino acids: CASSLRDRVVLKETQYF. As DNA, the CDR3 is TGCGCCAGCAGCCTACGGGACAGGGTTGTGCTAAAAGAGACCCAGTACTTC.

The gene calls are TRBV6-4 and TRBJ1-5; D is undetermined. Deletions cut 8 bases from V and 4 bases from J, with 12 bases between. The CDR3 spans 13 residues. CDR1 is MRHNA and CDR2 is SNTAGT in the germline V gene. The CDR3 sequence is CASSFEENQPQHF. The CDR3, as DNA: TGTGCCAGCTCATTCGAGGAGAATCAGCCCCAGCATTTT.

The chain employs TRBV10-3 and TRBJ2-5; 8 positions agree with TRBD2. The J segment lost 3 bases and the V segment lost 4 bases, leaving 10 bases of the junction unmatched. Germline CDR1 and CDR2: ENHRY and SYGVKD. The CDR3 has 16 residues. As DNA, the CDR3 is TGTGCCATCAGTGGAGGCCTAGCGGGCGAAAAAGAGACCCAGTACTTC. It codes for CAISGGLAGEKETQYF.

The gene calls are TRBV18 and TRBJ1-1; tentative D call: TRBD1 (5 bases). Germline CDR1 reads KGHSH; CDR2 reads LQKENI. V lost 3 bases and J lost 3, with 14 bases in between. CDR3 length: 15 residues. CDR3 amino acids: CASSPPKGTYTEAFF. CDR3 DNA: TGTGCCAGCTCACCGCCGAAGGGGACTTACACTGAAGCTTTCTTT.

DNA for the CDR3: TGTGCCAGCAGGGAGGCCCCAGGGGGGTACGGAAACACCATATATTTT. This codes for CASREAPGGYGNTIYF. The V and J genes are TRBV7-6 and TRBJ1-3, with 7 nucleotides matching TRBD1. There are 16 residues in the CDR3. Germline V CDR1 and CDR2: SGHVS, FNYEAQ. V dropped 6 bases and J dropped 4; count of bases not matched to a gene: 12. Full variable domain (missing parts from reference TRBV7-6 and TRBJ1-3): GAGVSQSPRYKVTKRGQDVALRCDPISGHVSLYWYRQALGQGPEFLTYFNYEAQQDKSGLPNDRFSAERPEGSISTLTIQRTEQRDSAMYRCASREAPGGYGNTIYFGEGSWLTVV.

This sequence joins TRBV25-1 and TRBJ1-2; 12 bases are a match to TRBD1. V trimming: 1 base; J trimming: 6 bases; junction bases outside the gene matches: 6. Germline loops: CDR1 MGHDK, CDR2 SYGVNS. The CDR3 loop spans 16 amino acids. CDR3 DNA: TGTGCCAGCAGTGAATTAGTCAGGGACAGGGGGCATGGCTACACCTTC. It translates to CASSELVRDRGHGYTF.

This clone was found a few times. Additional DNA sequences in this sample encode the identical CDR3. J is TRBJ2-7 and V is TRBV7-2, with 11 bases identical to TRBD1. The germline V gene encodes CDR1 SGHTA and CDR2 FQGNSA. The CDR3 is made up of 15 amino acids. V dropped 1 base and J dropped 4; count of bases not matched to a gene: 3. Written as DNA, the CDR3 is TGTGCCAGCAGCTTAGGGGGACAGGGGGGATACGAGCAGTACTTC. This gives the protein CASSLGGQGGYEQYF.

The chain links TRBV7-6 to TRBJ1-1, with 9 nucleotides matching TRBD1. Germline V CDR1 and CDR2: SGHVS, FNYEAQ. CDR3 length: 13 amino acids. The trim removed 3 bases at V and 5 bases at J, leaving 1 base unmatched. CDR3 coding DNA: TGTGCCAGCAGCTTGGGACAGGGTACTGAAGCTTTCTTT. It yields the protein CASSLGQGTEAFF.

The genes are TRBV5-5 and TRBJ2-2, with 7 positions matching TRBD2. With 3 bases clipped from V and 0 bases from J, the junction kept 2 bases outside the gene matches. In germline, CDR1 is SGHKS, CDR2 YYEKEE (reference sequence). The CDR3 spans 15 residues. CDR3 protein: CASSWDYSNTGELFF. DNA for the CDR3: TGTGCCAGCAGCTGGGACTATTCGAACACCGGGGAGCTGTTTTTT.

This clone was recorded a few times. The rearrangement links TRBV7-9 to TRBJ1-4; 8 nucleotides match TRBD1. Germline trimming cut 5 bases from V and 7 bases from J; bases unmatched to any gene: 15. The germline V gene encodes CDR1 SEHNR and CDR2 FQNEAQ (reference sequence). The CDR3 length is 17 residues. The CDR3 nucleotides are TGTGCCAGCAGCCGATGGACAGGGCGAGCGGTTGTTGAAAAACTGTTTTTT. Translation gives CASSRWTGRAVVEKLFF.

V gene TRBV11-2 combines with J gene TRBJ2-1, with D possibly TRBD1 on 5 matching bases. CDR3 size: 16 residues. CDR1 SGHAT and CDR2 FQNNGV come from the germline V gene. V lost 3 bases, J lost 2 bases, and 14 bases lay in between. The CDR3: CASSFQWQGAYNEQFF. The CDR3 DNA is TGTGCCAGCAGCTTCCAATGGCAGGGCGCCTACAATGAGCAGTTCTTC.

This chain connects TRBV10-3 to TRBJ1-5; 8 nucleotides agree with TRBD1. The CDR3 contains 14 residues. Germline V CDR1 and CDR2: ENHRY, SYGVKD. V was pared by 10 bases and J by 9 bases, with 14 bases of the junction left unmatched. The CDR3 here is CATRGDRLLGPQHF. The CDR3 coding sequence is TGTGCCACCCGAGGGGACAGGCTTCTTGGGCCCCAGCATTTT.

The rearrangement links TRBV21-1 to TRBJ2-5. TRBV21-1 is tagged as a pseudogene. This CDR3 is built from 19 residues. The CDR3 protein is CASSNYPQDLSRNIVCQYF. The CDR3 DNA reads TGTGCCAGCAGCAATTATCCCCAAGACCTATCGAGAAATATCGTGTGCCAGTACTTC.

This chain connects TRBV5-1 to TRBJ2-5, with TRBD2 matching over 12 bases. The germline V gene encodes CDR1 SGHRS and CDR2 YFSETQ. The CDR3 extends over 16 amino acids. V was pared by 3 bases and J by 9 bases, with 12 bases of the junction left unmatched. The CDR3 is CASSSLAGGSRAAQYF. CDR3 bases: TGCGCCAGCAGCTCCCTAGCGGGGGGGTCTAGAGCGGCCCAGTACTTC.

This chain joins TRBV19 and TRBJ1-1; TRBD1 aligns across 10 bases. The CDR3 covers 15 residues. V lost 5 bases and J lost 11; bases outside the gene matches: 14. Germline V CDR1 and CDR2: LNHDA, SQIVND (reference sequence). CDR3 bases: TGTGCCAGTAGTCCCCACGGACAGGGGGAATTTCTGGCTTTCTTT. Residues: CASSPHGQGEFLAFF. Complete variable domain (other parts from reference TRBV19 and TRBJ1-1): DGGITQSPKYLFRKEGQNVTLSCEQNLNHDAMYWYRQDPGQGLRLIYYSQIVNDFQKGDIAEGYSVSREKKESFPLTVTSAQKNPTAFYLCASSPHGQGEFLAFFGQGTRLTVV.

V and J are TRBV7-2 and TRBJ2-1, with D hard to call. The germline V and J ends were trimmed by 1 base and 1 base, with 2 bases remaining between them. CDR3 size: 13 residues. CDR1 SGHTA and CDR2 FQGNSA come from the germline V gene. The DNA of the CDR3 is TGTGCCAGCAGCTTAGAATCCTACAATGAGCAGTTCTTC. It yields the protein CASSLESYNEQFF.

The chain carries TRBV30 and TRBJ2-7; D not resolved. The CDR3 has 13 amino acids. Germline assignment: CDR1 GTSNPN and CDR2 SVGIG (reference sequence). Trimming pared 0 bases from V and 0 bases from J, leaving 6 bases between. Written as DNA, the CDR3 is TGTGCCTGGAGTGTAACAAACTCCTACGAGCAGTACGTC. Its translation is CAWSVTNSYEQYV.

The V and J genes are TRBV18 and TRBJ2-7, with no clear D. V was clipped by 3 bases and J by 1 base, with 4 bases between them. CDR1 and CDR2 (germline): KGHSH, LQKENI. This CDR3 has 12 amino acids. The CDR3 loop is CASSPSSYEQYF. The DNA for the CDR3 is TGTGCCAGCTCACCTTCTTCCTACGAGCAGTACTTC. Together with reference TRBV18 and TRBJ2-7, the CDR3 gives the full variable domain: NAGVMQNPRHLVRRRGQEARLRCSPMKGHSHVYWYRQLPEEGLKFMVYLQKENIIDESGMPKERFSAEFPKEGPSILRIQQVVRGDSAAYFCASSPSSYEQYFGPGTRLTVT.

This rearrangement joins TRBV5-5 to TRBJ2-5; D gene ambiguous. Looked up from germline, CDR1 is SGHKS and CDR2 is YYEKEE (reference sequence). The CDR3 spans 15 residues. V was shortened by 0 bases and J by 2 bases, with 11 bases between the two germline ends. CDR3 nucleotide sequence: TGTGCCAGCAGCTTGGTGGCAGGACCTCAAGAGACCCAGTACTTC. Translation gives CASSLVAGPQETQYF.